The 21 T cell receptor beta chains reported below all come from one sample, sequenced in a study of T cell responses to AZD1222 COVID-19 vaccine. Repertoires were generated with immunoSEQ multiplex PCR, while TCRdb's copy carries only in-frame clones and drops some. The sample has fewer than 200,000 clones, 90% seen once. The starting material was peripheral blood, obtained on day 0 of AZD1222 vaccination. The receptor set was obtained from an adult in good health.

V is TRBV19 and J is TRBJ1-6; D is unresolved. The germline V gene has CDR1 LNHDA and CDR2 SQIVND (reference sequence). The V end lost 3 bases, the J end lost 5 bases, and 17 bases lay between the germline ends. The CDR3 spans 17 residues. The CDR3, as DNA: TGTGCCAGTAGTATTGACGGGTTCGCCAGAAATAATTCACCCCTCCACTTT. It is translated as CASSIDGFARNNSPLHF. Drawing the rest from reference TRBV19 and TRBJ1-6, the complete variable domain is DGGITQSPKYLFRKEGQNVTLSCEQNLNHDAMYWYRQDPGQGLRLIYYSQIVNDFQKGDIAEGYSVSREKKESFPLTVTSAQKNPTAFYLCASSIDGFARNNSPLHFGNGTRLTVT.

This clone has a single count. The chain links TRBV10-2 to TRBJ2-4; unclear D gene. The V gene's germline CDR1 is WSHSY and CDR2 SAAADI. Trimming left V 2 bases short and J 0 bases short, with 14 bases between. This CDR3 comprises 17 residues. The chain's CDR3 is CASSERQAELAKNIQYF. CDR3 bases: TGCGCCAGCAGTGAGAGGCAAGCCGAGCTAGCCAAAAACATTCAGTACTTC.

CDR3 protein: CASTSYGNTQYF. CDR3 DNA: TGTGCCAGCACCTCGTATGGAAATACGCAGTATTTT. The rearrangement uses TRBV2 and TRBJ2-3; no definite D call. The CDR3 extends over 12 amino acids. Germline CDR1 is SNHLY and CDR2 is FYNNEI. Trimming removed 7 bases at V and 7 bases at J, with 12 bases between.

This clone was counted only a few times. The chain carries TRBV6-6 and TRBJ2-5; 7 nucleotides align to TRBD2. With 5 bases clipped from V and 4 bases from J, the junction kept 10 bases outside the gene matches. Germline V gene lookup returns CDR1 MNHNY and CDR2 SVGAGI (reference sequence). The CDR3 loop spans 15 amino acids. CDR3: CASSKGLVLAETQYF. Written as DNA, the CDR3 is TGTGCCAGCAGTAAAGGACTAGTACTGGCAGAGACCCAGTACTTC.

The chain is built from TRBV7-9 and TRBJ2-5; 13 nucleotides agree with TRBD2. Unmatched junction bases numbered 6, after V lost 5 bases and J lost 3 bases. Germline CDR1 and CDR2: SEHNR and FQNEAQ (reference sequence). The CDR3 runs 16 residues. The CDR3 nucleotides are TGTGCCAGCAGCGTAGAGGGACTAGCGGGAAAAGAGACCCAGTACTTC. It translates to CASSVEGLAGKETQYF.

The gene calls are TRBV6-5 and TRBJ2-2, with D unclear. Trimming pared 6 bases from V and 4 bases from J, leaving 9 bases between. This CDR3 spans 13 amino acids. CDR1 and CDR2 from the germline V gene are MNHEY and SVGAGI. In nucleotides, the CDR3 is TGTGCCAGCAGAAGTATGGGCACCGGGGAGCTGTTTTTT. This encodes CASRSMGTGELFF.

This clone was counted once. V is TRBV28 and J is TRBJ2-2; a weak D match, TRBD2 (5 bases). Germline CDR1 reads MDHEN; CDR2 reads SYDVKM. The CDR3 extends over 15 amino acids. V was pared by 6 bases and J by 3 bases, with 14 bases between. CDR3: CASREAAVDTGELFF. The CDR3 region has the DNA TGTGCCAGCAGGGAGGCGGCAGTGGACACCGGGGAGCTGTTTTTT.

As for this clone: Mismatch with germline at one junction end may stem from a read error. The chain combines TRBV28 with TRBJ2-5; D is tentatively TRBD1 or TRBD2 (5 bases each). Germline CDR1 is MDHEN and CDR2 is SYDVKM. The CDR3 has 12 amino acids. CDR3 in amino acids: CASKSGPTGYDF. CDR3 coding DNA: TGTGCCAGCAAATCGGGGCCCACCGGTTACGACTTC.

The rearrangement uses TRBV6-1 and TRBJ2-1; the D gene is possibly TRBD2 (6 bases). CDR1 and CDR2 from the germline V gene are MNHNS and SASEGT. This CDR3 comprises 16 residues. V was shortened by 2 bases and J by 1 base, with 12 bases between the two germline ends. Written as DNA, the CDR3 is TGTGCCAGCAGTGAACGGGAGCTTTTATCCTACAATGAGCAGTTCTTC. Translating gives CASSERELLSYNEQFF.

The rearrangement links TRBV14 to TRBJ2-5; possible D gene TRBD1, 6 bases. Germline V gene sequence: CDR1 SGHDN, CDR2 FVKESK. The CDR3 is 14 residues long. V gave up 4 bases and J gave up 8 bases, with 17 bases separating them. This CDR3 is CASSPRKRQDTQYF. The CDR3 nucleotides read TGTGCCAGCAGCCCAAGAAAACGACAGGACACCCAGTACTTC.

The CDR3 DNA reads as TGCGCCAGCAGTATAGAGAGCTACAATGAGCAGTTCTTC. This encodes CASSIESYNEQFF. The V gene is TRBV5-1, the J gene TRBJ2-1; D ambiguous. Germline-derived CDR1 and CDR2 are SGHRS and YFSETQ. Trimming shortened V by 5 bases and J by 3 bases, and 9 bases separated the two germline ends. This CDR3 is 13 amino acids long. Based on the CDR3 plus reference TRBV5-1 and TRBJ2-1, the full variable domain is KAGVTQTPRYLIKTRGQQVTLSCSPISGHRSVSWYQQTPGQGLQFLFEYFSETQRNKGNFPGRFSGRQFSNSRSEMNVSTLELGDSALYLCASSIESYNEQFFGPGTRLTVL.

The chain links TRBV19 to TRBJ1-5; 7 nucleotides line up with TRBD1. Germline CDR1 reads LNHDA; CDR2 reads SQIVND (reference sequence). Trimming took 6 bases from V and 0 from J; bases not matched to a gene: 8. CDR3 length: 16 residues. The DNA of the CDR3 is TGTGCCAGTAGGAAGAGGGACAGCCTTAGCAATCAGCCCCAGCATTTT. Amino acids: CASRKRDSLSNQPQHF.

This chain uses TRBV6-6 with TRBJ1-2, with 10 positions matching TRBD1. The CDR3 length is 13 residues. Losses at the gene ends were 6 bases for V and 4 bases for J; bases not matched to a gene: 2. The germline gives CDR1 MNHNY, CDR2 SVGAGI (reference sequence). The CDR3 DNA sequence: TGTGCCAGCAGAGGGACAGGGGCCTATGGCTACACCTTC. This sequence encodes CASRGTGAYGYTF.

The rearrangement uses TRBV5-4 and TRBJ1-4; 8 nucleotides agree with TRBD1. V shed 3 bases, J shed 4 bases, and the junction held 5 bases outside the gene matches. Germline CDR1 and CDR2: SGHNT and YYREEE (reference sequence). CDR3 length: 15 amino acids. This CDR3 reads CASSSGTGDNEKLFF. CDR3 bases: TGTGCCAGCAGCTCTGGGACAGGTGATAATGAAAAACTGTTTTTT.

This chain uses TRBV5-5 with TRBJ1-3; D is unclear. The CDR3 is 14 residues long. Germline lookup yields CDR1 SGHKS and CDR2 YYEKEE (reference sequence). Trimming removed 2 bases at V and 5 bases at J, with 11 bases between. CDR3 in amino acids: CASSLAPARNTIYF. DNA for the CDR3: TGTGCCAGCAGCTTAGCACCGGCAAGAAACACCATATATTTT.

The gene calls are TRBV7-2 and TRBJ2-5, with a weak D call TRBD1 (5 bases). The CDR3 loop spans 13 amino acids. Trimming pared 4 bases from V and 5 bases from J, leaving 11 bases between. CDR1 and CDR2 (germline): SGHTA, FQGNSA. This CDR3 reads CASSYNRQETQYF. The CDR3 DNA reads TGTGCCAGCAGCTACAACCGACAGGAGACCCAGTACTTC.

This sequence joins TRBV6-1 and TRBJ1-5; 7 nucleotides match TRBD1. V lost 6 bases to trimming and J lost 0 bases; unmatched junction nucleotides: 11. Germline CDR1 is MNHNS and CDR2 is SASEGT. This CDR3 is 17 amino acids long. The CDR3 is CASRESSGTDSNQPQHF. In DNA form, the CDR3 reads TGTGCCAGCAGGGAATCCTCCGGGACAGATAGCAATCAGCCCCAGCATTTT.

The V call is TRBV19, the J call TRBJ1-3, with 10 bases fitting TRBD1. This CDR3 region has 16 residues. The germline V gene has CDR1 LNHDA and CDR2 SQIVND (reference sequence). V shed 10 bases and J 0 bases; nucleotides not matched to a gene: 9. The DNA of the CDR3 is TGTGCCACGGACAGGGGGAGCCCGAACTCTGGAAACACCATATATTTT. Protein sequence: CATDRGSPNSGNTIYF.

The CDR3 DNA reads as TGCGCCAGCAGCAAACCGCAGGCCTACAATGAGCAGTTCTTC. It encodes CASSKPQAYNEQFF. The chain recombines TRBV5-1 with TRBJ2-1; D is ambiguous. V dropped 4 bases and J dropped 2 bases, with 10 bases sitting between them. Germline V lookup: CDR1 SGHRS, CDR2 YFSETQ. The CDR3 consists of 14 residues.

The rearrangement links TRBV5-6 to TRBJ2-7; TRBD2 might be the D (7 bases). Germline CDR1 and CDR2: SGHDT and YYEEEE. V lost 0 bases, J lost 4 bases, and 20 bases lay in between. The CDR3 sequence is 17 residues long. The CDR3 DNA follows: TGTGCCAGCAGCTTGGCGAGTCGGGGGGCAGCTAGGTACGAGCAGTACTTC. Protein sequence: CASSLASRGAARYEQYF. Filled out from reference TRBV5-6 and TRBJ2-7, the complete variable domain reads DAGVTQSPTHLIKTRGQQVTLRCSPKSGHDTVSWYQQALGQGPQFIFQYYEEEERQRGNFPDRFSGHQFPNYSSELNVNALLLGDSALYLCASSLASRGAARYEQYFGPGTRLTVT.

The V call is TRBV23-1, the J call TRBJ1-6; D is perhaps TRBD1 (5 bases). TRBV23-1 is labeled an ORF, and its function is uncertain. Trimming removed 2 bases from V and 7 bases from J, with 12 bases in between. This CDR3 is built from 15 residues. The chain's CDR3 is CASSQNQGINSPLHF. The CDR3, as DNA: TGCGCCAGCAGTCAAAACCAGGGCATCAATTCACCCCTCCACTTT.